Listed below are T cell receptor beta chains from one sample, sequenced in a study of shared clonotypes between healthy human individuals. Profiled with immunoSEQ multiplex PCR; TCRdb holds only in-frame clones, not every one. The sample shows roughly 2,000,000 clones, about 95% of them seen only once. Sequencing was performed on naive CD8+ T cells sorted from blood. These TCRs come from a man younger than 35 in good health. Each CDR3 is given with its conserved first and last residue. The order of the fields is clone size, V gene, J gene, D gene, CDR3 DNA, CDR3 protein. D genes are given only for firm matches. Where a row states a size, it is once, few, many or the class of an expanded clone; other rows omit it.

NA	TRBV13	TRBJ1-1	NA	TGTGCCAGCAGCTTATATCGCGGGACTGAAGCTTTCTTT	CASSLYRGTEAFF
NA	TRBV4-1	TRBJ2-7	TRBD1	TGCGCCAGCAGCCAAGTAGGCGGACAGGGAACCCACGAGCAGTACTTC	CASSQVGGQGTHEQYF
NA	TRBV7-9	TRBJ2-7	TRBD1	TGTGCCAGCAGCCAGGACAGGGGGAGATACTACGAGCAGTACTTC	CASSQDRGRYYEQYF
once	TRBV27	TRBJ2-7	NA	TGTGCCAGCAGTTTACTTGGACAGTCCTACGAGCAGTACTTC	CASSLLGQSYEQYF
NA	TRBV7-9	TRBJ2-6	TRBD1	TGTGCCAGCAGCCTTGGGACAGGGGGCTATGGGGCCAACGTCCTGACTTTC	CASSLGTGGYGANVLTF
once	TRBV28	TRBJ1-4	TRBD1	TGTGCCAGCAGCTCTGACAGGGAGGAAACTAATGAAAAACTGTTTTTT	CASSSDREETNEKLFF
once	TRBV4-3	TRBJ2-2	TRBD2	TGCGCCAGCAGCCAAGAGCTAGCGGGAGACGTGAACACCGGGGAGCTGTTTTTT	CASSQELAGDVNTGELFF
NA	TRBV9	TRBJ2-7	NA	TGTGCCAGCAGCCTCTCGAGCCGGACGGGGATGTCCAACGAGCAGTACTTC	CASSLSSRTGMSNEQYF
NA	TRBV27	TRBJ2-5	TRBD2	TGTGCCAGCAGTCCTCTAGCGGGTAACCAAGAGACCCAGTACTTC	CASSPLAGNQETQYF
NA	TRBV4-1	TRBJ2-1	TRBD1	TGCGCCAGCAGCCAAGCGACAGGGTTAAGTTACAATGAGCAGTTCTTC	CASSQATGLSYNEQFF
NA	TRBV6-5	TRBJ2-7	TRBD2	TGTGCCAGCGGACCGGGGGGGTTACTACTATACGAGCAGTACTTC	CASGPGGLLLYEQYF
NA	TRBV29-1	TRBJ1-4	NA	TGCAGCGTCCTCTTAGGACAGATTAATGAAAAACTGTTTTTT	CSVLLGQINEKLFF
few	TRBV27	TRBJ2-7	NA	TGTGCCAGCAGTTTAGGGGGGAGCTCCTACGAGCAGTACTTC	CASSLGGSSYEQYF
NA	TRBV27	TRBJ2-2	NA	TGTGCCAGCAGTTTTCATGGCAGGGCGGCCGGGGAGCTGTTTTTT	CASSFHGRAAGELFF
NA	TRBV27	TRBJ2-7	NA	TGTGCCAGCAAGCCCCTCGGGGGCTACGAGCAGTACTTC	CASKPLGGYEQYF
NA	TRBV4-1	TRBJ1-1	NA	TGCGCCAGCAGCCAAGCGGGACGGGCTTTCTTT	CASSQAGRAFF
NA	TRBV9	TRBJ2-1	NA	TGTGCCAGCAGCGTAGATCAGGGTGGGGATTACAATGAGCAGTTCTTC	CASSVDQGGDYNEQFF